The rows below give T cell receptor beta chains drawn from one sample of a study of a mutant IDH1 vaccine in newly diagnosed glioma. For these receptors, no antigen is known. Only in-frame clones appear in the TCRdb table, and some are missing; sequencing was by immunoSEQ multiplex PCR. The data hold about 39,000 clones, with under 90% observed a single time. The input for sequencing was peripheral blood mononuclear cells (PBMCs), taken from a glioma patient whose treatment included an IDH1 peptide vaccine. Receptors originate from a woman aged 25 to 39 with glioma. Some clones in this sample may be carry-over from other donors' samples. CDR3s include the opening cysteine and the closing phenylalanine or tryptophan. Fields, in order: CDR3 protein, V gene, J gene, clone size. Clone size is not always given. Where it is, it says once, few, many or a class for expanded clones.

CASSVKASGSHEQFF	TRBV9	TRBJ2-1	.
CASSHQGDYGYTF	TRBV6-6	TRBJ1-2	.
CASSTGGGSNQPQHF	TRBV7-2	TRBJ1-5	.
CASSRKVPGDEQFF	TRBV10-1	TRBJ2-1	.
CASSRLGNQPQHF	TRBV7-2	TRBJ1-5	.
CASSQADLPGNTIYF	TRBV4-1	TRBJ1-3	.
CAWRNTGSEAFF	TRBV30	TRBJ1-1	.
CASSLTRDGHRTGELFF	TRBV11-2	TRBJ2-2	.
CASSLPGTGLYEQYF	TRBV14	TRBJ2-7	.
CASSDPQDPYEQYF	TRBV10-1	TRBJ2-7	once
CASSLVQGALEKLFF	TRBV4-1	TRBJ1-4	.
CATAPRSDTEAFF	TRBV10-1	TRBJ1-1	.
CASIALAGVRNEQFF	TRBV5-5	TRBJ2-1	.
CASSLFTGVRANEKLFF	TRBV28	TRBJ1-4	.
CASSEARRDGDEQFF	TRBV6-1	TRBJ2-1	.
CASSLSVYSNYGYTF	TRBV27	TRBJ1-2	.
CASSQVVAGVGYNEQFF	TRBV4-1	TRBJ2-1	.
CASSPERTANTEAFF	TRBV18	TRBJ1-1	once
CASSPWTDSNQPQHF	TRBV7-9	TRBJ1-5	.
CAWSRGQSPSYNEQFF	TRBV30	TRBJ2-1	.
CASSQGLLAGGYEQYF	TRBV4-1	TRBJ2-7	.
CASSESRGGMNTEAFF	TRBV10-1	TRBJ1-1	.
CASSGGEGVRTQYF	TRBV2	TRBJ2-5	.
CASSYSRKRGDYGYTF	TRBV6-5	TRBJ1-2	.
CASSLGQVRSDEQFF	TRBV13	TRBJ2-1	.
CASSQDRPEIAGGQNEQFF	TRBV4-1	TRBJ2-1	.
CASSPENRVTEAFF	TRBV6-6	TRBJ1-1	.
CASRRDSSNYGYTF	TRBV5-1	TRBJ1-2	.
CASSLVGAGELFF	TRBV7-9	TRBJ2-2	.
CASTLRVRRDRGEETQYF	TRBV7-9	TRBJ2-5	.
CAPNGDRGNGYTF	TRBV28	TRBJ1-2	.
CASSQTPATNEKLFF	TRBV7-6	TRBJ1-4	.
CASSSLGGGPSGEQFF	TRBV7-8	TRBJ2-1	.
CASSLFVQRKETQYF	TRBV5-6	TRBJ2-5	.
CASSYDSRGYTF	TRBV6-6	TRBJ1-2	.
CASSPSRAGADTQYF	TRBV11-2	TRBJ2-3	.
CASSTFQGAGANVLTF	TRBV7-8	TRBJ2-6	.
CASSTGDRGLQETQYF	TRBV19	TRBJ2-5	.
CASSTQGVNTEAFF	TRBV27	TRBJ1-1	.
CASIRRNYGYTF	TRBV6-1	TRBJ1-2	.
CSVPPLSGVGNEQFF	TRBV29-1	TRBJ2-1	once
CASSQIGQGSGYGYTF	TRBV6-4	TRBJ1-2	.
CAISEGTAIF	TRBV10-3	TRBJ2-3	.
CASSEATTYEQYF	TRBV9	TRBJ2-7	.
CASSPRQPINTGELFF	TRBV18	TRBJ2-2	.
CAISESRGGDEKQFF	TRBV10-3	TRBJ2-1	.
CASSLSSAGVRTGELFF	TRBV28	TRBJ2-2	.
CASSYRQLNTEAFF	TRBV6-6	TRBJ1-1	.
CASSLAWRVGTDTQYF	TRBV7-8	TRBJ2-3	few